This passage covers 24 T cell receptor beta chains from one sample sequenced in a study of blood T cell repertoires in COVID-19. The method was immunoSEQ multiplex PCR; TCRdb's version includes in-frame clones alone and lacks a portion of them. The sample holds 200,000 to 300,000 clones; about 85% are singletons and the top ten take around 4.2%. The source material was peripheral blood. The origin of the receptors is a man in his fifties or sixties with acute or convalescent COVID-19.

This chain connects TRBV18 to TRBJ2-1; TRBD2 aligns across 13 bases. Germline assignment: CDR1 KGHSH and CDR2 LQKENI. Germline trimming cut 3 bases from V and 10 bases from J; bases unmatched to any gene: 9. This CDR3 has 16 residues. Here the CDR3 DNA reads TGTGCCAGCTCACCTCCGAGGACTAGCGGGAGTTGGGAGCAGTTCTTC. It translates to CASSPPRTSGSWEQFF.

This chain uses TRBV9 with TRBJ2-6, with D possibly matching TRBD2 (6 bases). Germline V CDR1 and CDR2: SGDLS, YYNGEE. The CDR3 has 15 residues. The V end was cut by 0 bases, the J end by 2 bases, with 6 bases between. In DNA, the CDR3 is TGTGCCAGCAGCGTAGGGAGGGCTGGGGCCAACGTCCTGACTTTC. This sequence encodes CASSVGRAGANVLTF.

The gene calls are TRBV11-2 and TRBJ2-1, with 11 bases that match TRBD2. Germline CDR1 reads SGHAT; CDR2 reads FQNNGV. CDR3 size: 17 residues. The V and J ends lost 2 bases and 0 bases, in that order; junction bases with no gene match: 3. Here the CDR3 reads CASSLLAGGTSYNEQFF. The CDR3 DNA sequence: TGTGCCAGCAGCTTATTAGCGGGAGGGACCTCCTACAATGAGCAGTTCTTC.

The chain uses TRBV28 and TRBJ1-2, with a possible D match to TRBD1 (5 bases). Germline V CDR1 and CDR2: MDHEN, SYDVKM. CDR3 length: 13 amino acids. V was pared by 3 bases and J by 8 bases, with 13 bases between. The CDR3 loop reads CASSLNRLGGYTF. The CDR3 nucleotides read TGTGCCAGCAGTTTGAACAGGTTGGGGGGCTACACCTTC.

The rearrangement uses TRBV7-2 and TRBJ2-1, with 12 bases identical to TRBD2. Germline lookup yields CDR1 SGHTA and CDR2 FQGNSA. Trimming took 6 bases from V and 6 from J; bases not matched to a gene: 9. The length of the CDR3 is 16 residues. CDR3 in DNA: TGTGCCAGCAGTCCTAGACTAGCGGGGGCCTCCAATGAGCAGTTCTTC. Its protein product is CASSPRLAGASNEQFF. The full variable domain, rest sourced from reference TRBV7-2 and TRBJ2-1, is GAGVSQSPSNKVTEKGKDVELRCDPISGHTALYWYRQSLGQGLEFLIYFQGNSAPDKSGLPSDRFSAERTGGSVSTLTIQRTQQEDSAVYLCASSPRLAGASNEQFFGPGTRLTVL.

V and J are TRBV7-2 and TRBJ2-7, with D tentatively TRBD1 (7 bases). V was clipped by 5 bases and J by 0 bases, with 17 bases between them. Germline V gives CDR1 SGHTA, CDR2 FQGNSA. The CDR3 is made up of 16 amino acids. CDR3 amino acids: CASSLMEGAGSYEQYF. As DNA, the CDR3 is TGTGCCAGCAGCCTCATGGAGGGGGCTGGCTCCTACGAGCAGTACTTC.

The chain joins TRBV28 to TRBJ2-7; 7 nucleotides align to TRBD2. Losses at the gene ends were 7 bases for V and 4 bases for J; bases not matched to a gene: 16. The length of the CDR3 is 16 residues. Germline assignment: CDR1 MDHEN and CDR2 SYDVKM. The CDR3 region is CASNSYRLAPLYEQYF. CDR3 nucleotide sequence: TGTGCCAGCAATTCCTATCGACTAGCCCCGTTATACGAGCAGTACTTC.

The rearrangement uses TRBV7-3 and TRBJ2-2; weak D call: TRBD2 (7 bases). Trimming stripped 2 bases from V and 4 bases from J, with 14 bases between. This CDR3 spans 16 amino acids. Germline values: CDR1 SGHTA, CDR2 FQGTGA. The CDR3 DNA reads as TGTGCCAGCAGCTTAGGGGCGGGGGCCTCCACCGGGGAGCTGTTTTTT. Translated: CASSLGAGASTGELFF.

The genes are TRBV30 and TRBJ1-6; TRBD1 might be the D (6 bases). The CDR3 is 22 amino acids. The V end was cut by 0 bases, the J end by 7 bases, with 34 bases between. CDR1 is GTSNPN and CDR2 is SVGIG in the germline V gene (reference sequence). The CDR3 loop is CAWSVNPPDYPGHGPQNSPLHF. CDR3 in DNA: TGTGCCTGGAGTGTAAACCCCCCCGACTACCCGGGACACGGTCCTCAGAATTCACCCCTCCACTTT.

This sequence joins TRBV25-1 and TRBJ1-4, with 9 bases identical to TRBD1. The CDR3 runs 15 residues. Germline V lookup: CDR1 MGHDK, CDR2 SYGVNS. The trim removed 8 bases at V and 6 bases at J, leaving 10 bases unmatched. CDR3 region: CASSLSGTGYEKLFF. The CDR3 DNA reads TGTGCCAGCTCATTAAGCGGGACAGGGTATGAAAAACTGTTTTTT.

The chain employs TRBV9 and TRBJ1-1; unclear D gene. V lost 0 bases to trimming and J lost 11 bases, with 14 bases between them. This CDR3 has 13 residues. Germline V gene sequence: CDR1 SGDLS, CDR2 YYNGEE. The DNA for the CDR3 is TGTGCCAGCAGCGTAGGGACTGAAAGGCATGCTTTCTTT. Amino acid sequence: CASSVGTERHAFF.

This clone occurred a few times. The V and J genes are TRBV7-9 and TRBJ1-6, with 11 nucleotides matching TRBD1. Germline values: CDR1 SEHNR, CDR2 FQNEAQ (reference sequence). CDR3 size: 19 residues. V shed 3 bases, J shed 10 bases, and the junction held 17 bases outside the gene matches. The CDR3 DNA follows: TGTGCCAGCAGCTTGTCCAGGACAGGGGGCTTTTCCCTCGGGTCACCCCTCCACTTT. This encodes CASSLSRTGGFSLGSPLHF. Full variable domain (remainder filled in from reference TRBV7-9 and TRBJ1-6): DTGVSQNPRHKITKRGQNVTFRCDPISEHNRLYWYRQTLGQGPEFLTYFQNEAQLEKSRLLSDRFSAERPKGSFSTLEIQRTEQGDSAMYLCASSLSRTGGFSLGSPLHFGNGTRLTVT.

The rearrangement uses TRBV15 and TRBJ2-7, with 9 bases that match TRBD1. The V gene end was trimmed by 5 bases and the J gene end by 5 bases; junction bases not matched to a gene: 10. Germline CDR1 reads LNHNV; CDR2 reads YYDKDF (reference sequence). This CDR3 is 15 amino acids long. The CDR3 DNA follows: TGTGCCACCAGCCCATTGCCGGGACAGGGCAACGAGCAGTACTTC. It encodes CATSPLPGQGNEQYF.

The rearrangement joins TRBV19 to TRBJ1-5; the match to TRBD1 covers 7 bases. Germline lookup yields CDR1 LNHDA and CDR2 SQIVND (reference sequence). The CDR3 is 15 amino acids. Germline trimming cut 10 bases from V and 0 bases from J; bases unmatched to any gene: 9. In DNA form, the CDR3 reads TGTGCCACTGCTGACAGGGTCAATAGCAATCAGCCCCAGCATTTT. It translates to CATADRVNSNQPQHF.

The chain couples TRBV5-4 to TRBJ2-7; no clear D gene. CDR1 is SGHNT, CDR2 YYREEE, per germline (reference sequence). V was shortened by 3 bases and J by 3 bases, with 4 bases between the two germline ends. The CDR3 spans 11 residues. For the CDR3, the DNA is TGTGCCAGCAGCTCTAACTACGAGCAGTACTTC. This codes for CASSSNYEQYF.

The chain joins TRBV11-2 to TRBJ1-2; no reliable D call. Germline-derived CDR1 and CDR2 are SGHAT and FQNNGV. V was cut by 3 bases and J by 3 bases, with 11 bases left in between. The CDR3 length is 14 residues. CDR3 sequence (DNA): TGTGCCAGCAGCTTCTCCGGGAATGACTATGGCTACACCTTC. Translating it yields CASSFSGNDYGYTF.

V gene TRBV19 combines with J gene TRBJ2-7; 7 bases are a match to TRBD1. CDR3 length equals 15 residues. V lost 3 bases, J lost 2 bases, and 7 bases stayed unmatched. Germline V CDR1 and CDR2: LNHDA, SQIVND (reference sequence). The CDR3 sequence: CASSIQATGAYEQYF. The CDR3 DNA reads TGTGCCAGTAGTATCCAGGCTACAGGGGCCTACGAGCAGTACTTC. Variable domain in full (rest from reference TRBV19 and TRBJ2-7): DGGITQSPKYLFRKEGQNVTLSCEQNLNHDAMYWYRQDPGQGLRLIYYSQIVNDFQKGDIAEGYSVSREKKESFPLTVTSAQKNPTAFYLCASSIQATGAYEQYFGPGTRLTVT.

This clone was counted a few times. The chain is built from TRBV6-2 or TRBV6-3 and TRBJ1-6; perhaps TRBD1 as D (6 bases). Trimming pared 7 bases from V and 9 bases from J, leaving 46 bases between. The CDR3 extends over 24 amino acids. CDR1 and CDR2 (germline): MNHEY, SVGEGT. CDR3 region: CASIPGAFKNLRQSRLPSGSPLHF. The CDR3 coding sequence is TGTGCCAGCATCCCAGGGGCGTTTAAAAATCTCCGGCAGTCTCGGCTGCCTTCGGGTTCACCCCTCCACTTT.

In this sample, this clone is medium-sized. This chain uses TRBV5-6 with TRBJ1-5; 9 bases align to TRBD1. The V segment lost 2 bases and the J segment 4 bases; nucleotides outside the gene matches: 7. Germline lookup yields CDR1 SGHDT and CDR2 YYEEEE. The length of the CDR3 is 16 residues. This CDR3 reads CASSLLRTGENQPQHF. Here the CDR3 DNA reads TGTGCCAGCAGCTTACTAAGGACAGGGGAGAATCAGCCCCAGCATTTT.

The chain has TRBV21-1 and TRBJ2-1; the tabulated D call, TRBD2, remains unverified against the DNA. TRBV21-1 is given as a pseudogene. This CDR3 contains 15 residues. The CDR3 spells CASSKATSREILQFF. The CDR3 coding sequence is TGTGCCAGCAGCAAAGCGACTAGTAGGGAAATCCTCCAGTTCTTC.

V usage is TRBV29-1 and J usage is TRBJ2-7, with a tentative D call TRBD2 (5 bases). The ends were cut back, 2 bases at V and 6 bases at J, with 14 bases in the middle. This CDR3 is 13 amino acids long. CDR1 and CDR2 (germline): SQVTM, ANQGSEA. The CDR3 loop reads CSVEQTRASEQYF. The CDR3 bases are TGCAGCGTTGAACAAACGCGGGCGTCCGAGCAGTACTTC.

The V and J genes are TRBV9 and TRBJ2-7; 10 nucleotides align to TRBD2. The CDR3 sequence is 14 residues long. Germline V gene data show CDR1 as SGDLS and CDR2 as YYNGEE. V shed 6 bases and J 4 bases; nucleotides not matched to a gene: 7. CDR3 in amino acids: CASTPSGSRYEQYF. The DNA of the CDR3 is TGTGCCAGCACGCCTAGCGGGAGCAGGTACGAGCAGTACTTC.

The chain uses TRBV19 and TRBJ2-6, with 9 positions matching TRBD1. The CDR3 sequence is 16 residues long. The V gene end was trimmed by 3 bases and the J gene end by 4 bases; junction bases not matched to a gene: 4. Germline CDR1 and CDR2: LNHDA and SQIVND (reference sequence). The CDR3 is CASSMTGGSGANVLTF. CDR3 in DNA: TGTGCCAGTAGTATGACAGGGGGGTCCGGGGCCAACGTCCTGACTTTC.

Of note for this clone: A junction boundary mismatches the germline segment, possibly from a read error. The J gene is TRBJ1-2, the V gene TRBV27, with a tentative D call TRBD1 (6 bases). The CDR3 spans 14 residues. CDR1 is MNHEY and CDR2 is SMNVEV in the germline V gene (reference sequence). For the CDR3, the DNA is TGTGCCAGCAGTATATCTGGACAGTCTTATGGCTACACCTTC. This codes for CASSISGQSYGYTF.